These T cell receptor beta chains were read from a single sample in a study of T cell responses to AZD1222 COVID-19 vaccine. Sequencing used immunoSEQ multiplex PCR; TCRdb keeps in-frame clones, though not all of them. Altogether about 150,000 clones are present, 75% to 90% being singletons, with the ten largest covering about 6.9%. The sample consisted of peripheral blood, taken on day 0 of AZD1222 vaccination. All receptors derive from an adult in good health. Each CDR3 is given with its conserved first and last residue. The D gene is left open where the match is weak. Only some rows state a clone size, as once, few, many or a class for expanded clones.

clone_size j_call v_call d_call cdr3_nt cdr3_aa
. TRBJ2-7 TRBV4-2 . TGTGCCAGCAGCCAAGAGGGGAAACTACGGGGGCACGAGCAGTACTTC CASSQEGKLRGHEQYF
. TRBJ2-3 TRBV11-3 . TGTGCCAGCAGCTCTAGAGGCACAGATACGCAGTATTTT CASSSRGTDTQYF
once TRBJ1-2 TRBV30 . TGTGCCGGGACCTCGGGACGGGCACCCTGGGGGTATGGCTACACCTTC CAGTSGRAPWGYGYTF
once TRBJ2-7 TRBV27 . TGTGCCAGCAGTTTTGCGGGGAGCTCCTACGAGCAGTACTTC CASSFAGSSYEQYF
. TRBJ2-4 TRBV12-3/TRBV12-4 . TGTGCCAGCCTCCTAGGTGGGGGAGGCATTCAGTACTTC CASLLGGGGIQYF
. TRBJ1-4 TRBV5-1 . TGCGCCAGCAGCTTGGAGGGGATCAATGAAAAACTGTTTTTT CASSLEGINEKLFF
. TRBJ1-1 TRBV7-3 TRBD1 TGTGCCAGCAGCCCCCGGGGGACAGGGTCTGGCACTGAAGCTTTCTTT CASSPRGTGSGTEAFF
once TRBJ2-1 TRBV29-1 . TGCAGCGTTGAAGAGTACAATGAGCAGTTCTTC CSVEEYNEQFF
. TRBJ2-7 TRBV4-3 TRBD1 TGCGCCAGCGGGCCGACAGGGGCAGTCTACGAGCAGTACTTC CASGPTGAVYEQYF
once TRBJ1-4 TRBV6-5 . TGTGCCAGCAGTTACTCGAGTCAGTCAACTAATGAAAAACTGTTTTTT CASSYSSQSTNEKLFF
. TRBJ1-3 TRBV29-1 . TGCAGCGTTTCTCAGGGGCACCCTGGAAACACCATATATTTT CSVSQGHPGNTIYF
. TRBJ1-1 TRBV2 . TGTGCCAGCAGTGTTTTGGGGCAGGGGCGGAACACTGAAGCTTTCTTT CASSVLGQGRNTEAFF
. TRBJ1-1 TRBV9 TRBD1 TGTGCCAGCAGCCCCCGACAGGGTCGTAGCACTGAAGCTTTCTTT CASSPRQGRSTEAFF
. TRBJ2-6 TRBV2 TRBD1 TGTGCCAGCAGTGCCGGGACAGGGGGTGGTGGGGCCAACGTCCTGACTTTC CASSAGTGGGGANVLTF
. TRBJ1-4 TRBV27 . TGTGCCAGCAGCTACCAGGGGCGAAATGAAAAACTGTTTTTT CASSYQGRNEKLFF
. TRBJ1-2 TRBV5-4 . TGTGCCAGCAGCTTGGCTATGGGTGGCTACACCTTC CASSLAMGGYTF
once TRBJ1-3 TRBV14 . TGTGCCAGCAGCCACGGCAAATCTGGAAACACCATATATTTT CASSHGKSGNTIYF
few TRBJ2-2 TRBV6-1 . TGTGCCAGCAGTGAGAGGCAGGGGAACACCGGGGAGCTGTTTTTT CASSERQGNTGELFF
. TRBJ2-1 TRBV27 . TGTGCCAGCGGGTCGCTCAATGAGCAGTTCTTC CASGSLNEQFF
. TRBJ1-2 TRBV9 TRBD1 TGTGCCAGCAGCAAAGGGGGGACAGCTTATGGCTACACCTTC CASSKGGTAYGYTF
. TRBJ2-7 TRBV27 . TGTGCCAGCAGTTTATACTCCCCAGGTCCCTACGAGCAGTACTTC CASSLYSPGPYEQYF
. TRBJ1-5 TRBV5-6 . TGTGCCAGCAGCCCCCTTGGGGAAGCTCAGCCCCAGCATTTT CASSPLGEAQPQHF
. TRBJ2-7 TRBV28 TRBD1 TGTGCCAGCAGGCGAGAACAGGGGAGCTCCTACGAGCAGTACTTC CASRREQGSSYEQYF
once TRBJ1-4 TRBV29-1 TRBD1 TGCAGCGGGCGACAGGGGAATAATGAAAAACTGTTTTTT CSGRQGNNEKLFF
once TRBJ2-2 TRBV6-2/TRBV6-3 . TGTGCCAGCAGTTACTCGATTCCCGGGGAGCTGTTTTTT CASSYSIPGELFF
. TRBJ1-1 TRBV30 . TGTGCCTGGAGTGTACAAGGGAACACTGAAGCTTTCTTT CAWSVQGNTEAFF
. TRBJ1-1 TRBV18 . TGTGCCAGCTCACCACCCTCCGGGGTGAACACTGAAGCTTTCTTT CASSPPSGVNTEAFF
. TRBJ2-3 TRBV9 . TGTGCCAGCAGCGTTTTTCGAGATACGCAGTATTTT CASSVFRDTQYF
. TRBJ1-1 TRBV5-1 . TGCGCCAGCAGCTTGGGGACAGCTTCTGAAGCTTTCTTT CASSLGTASEAFF
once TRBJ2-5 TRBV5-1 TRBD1 TGCGCCAGCAGCTTAAGCCGACAGGGGGAGGGAACCCAGTACTTC CASSLSRQGEGTQYF
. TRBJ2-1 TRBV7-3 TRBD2 TGTGCCAGCAGCCGAATGAGAGCGGGGGGCCCAAATGAGCAGTTCTTC CASSRMRAGGPNEQFF
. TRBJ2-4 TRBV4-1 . TGCGCCAGCAGCCATCAAGGTTGGGGTAACATTCAGTACTTC CASSHQGWGNIQYF
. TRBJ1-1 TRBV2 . TGTGCCAGCAGGGACAGCTTGAACACTGAAGCTTTCTTT CASRDSLNTEAFF
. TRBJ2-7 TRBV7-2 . TGTGCCAGCACCGCTACTGGACAGCCCAGGCTGCAGTACTTC CASTATGQPRLQYF
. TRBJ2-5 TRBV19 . TGTGCCAGTAGTACACCGCGGGACAAGCAAGAGACCCAGTACTTC CASSTPRDKQETQYF
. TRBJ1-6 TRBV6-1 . TGTGCCAGCAGTGAACGAGGGGTCTCGGTTAGTTCACCCCTCCACTTT CASSERGVSVSSPLHF
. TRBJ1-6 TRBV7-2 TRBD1 TGTGCCAGCAGACAGAGGGCCAGGACAGGGGTAATCGATTCACCCCTCCACTTT CASRQRARTGVIDSPLHF
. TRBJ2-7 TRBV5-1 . TGCGCCAGCAGCTTGATAGGTGACCCGGCAGCCGGTTCCTACGAGCAGTACTTC CASSLIGDPAAGSYEQYF
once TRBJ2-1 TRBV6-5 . TGTGCCAGCAGTTATCTGGGGGGTTTGAATGAGCAGTTCTTC CASSYLGGLNEQFF
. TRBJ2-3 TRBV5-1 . TGCGCCAGCACCGTAACCGGGACTTTGATAACAGATACGCAGTATTTT CASTVTGTLITDTQYF
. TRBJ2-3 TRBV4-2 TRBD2 TGTGCCAGCAGCGTAAACCAACTAGCGATGAGTACAGATACGCAGTATTTT CASSVNQLAMSTDTQYF
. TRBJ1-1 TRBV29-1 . TGCAGCGTGCAAAGGGCTGAAGCTTTCTTT CSVQRAEAFF
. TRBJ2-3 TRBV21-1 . TGTGCCAGCAGCATCCGAGGCGGGGACGGGGAACGGCCAGATACGCAGTATTTT CASSIRGGDGERPDTQYF
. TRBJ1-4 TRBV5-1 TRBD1 TGCGCCAGCAGCCCGGACAGGGGAAGCGAAAAACTGTTTTTT CASSPDRGSEKLFF
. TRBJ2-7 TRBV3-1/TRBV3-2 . TGTGCCAGCAGCCAAGATATGGTGAGCTCCTACGAGCAGTACTTC CASSQDMVSSYEQYF
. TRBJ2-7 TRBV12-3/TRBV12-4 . TGTGCCAGCAGTTTACAGGGGACTGTGCAGTACTTC CASSLQGTVQYF
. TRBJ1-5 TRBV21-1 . TGTGCCAGCAGCAAAGACAGGAAGGACAGGGGGCGGGAGAGCAATCAGCCCCAGCATTTT CASSKDRKDRGRESNQPQHF
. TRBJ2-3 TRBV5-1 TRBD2 TGCGCCAGCAGCTTGAGTAGCGGGGGGCGGACAGATACGCAGTATTTT CASSLSSGGRTDTQYF
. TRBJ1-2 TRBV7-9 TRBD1 TGTGCCAGCAACCGTCGAGGACAGGGGATAATGGAGGGCTACACCTTC CASNRRGQGIMEGYTF
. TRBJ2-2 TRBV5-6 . TGTGCCAGCAGCTCCCAACAGGGTAGGCCCGGGGAGCTGTTTTTT CASSSQQGRPGELFF